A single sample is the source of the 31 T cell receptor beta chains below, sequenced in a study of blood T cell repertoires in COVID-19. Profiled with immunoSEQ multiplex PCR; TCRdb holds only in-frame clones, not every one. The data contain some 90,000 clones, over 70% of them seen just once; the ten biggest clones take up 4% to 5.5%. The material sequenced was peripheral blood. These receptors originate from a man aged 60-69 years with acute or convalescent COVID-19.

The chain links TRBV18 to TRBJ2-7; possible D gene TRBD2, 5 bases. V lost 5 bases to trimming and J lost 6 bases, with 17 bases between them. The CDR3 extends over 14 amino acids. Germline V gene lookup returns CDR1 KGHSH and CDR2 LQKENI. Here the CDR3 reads CASSSNGVGFEQYF. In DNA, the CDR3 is TGTGCCAGCTCATCCAACGGGGTAGGCTTCGAGCAGTACTTC. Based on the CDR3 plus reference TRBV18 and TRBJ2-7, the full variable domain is NAGVMQNPRHLVRRRGQEARLRCSPMKGHSHVYWYRQLPEEGLKFMVYLQKENIIDESGMPKERFSAEFPKEGPSILRIQQVVRGDSAAYFCASSSNGVGFEQYFGPGTRLTVT.

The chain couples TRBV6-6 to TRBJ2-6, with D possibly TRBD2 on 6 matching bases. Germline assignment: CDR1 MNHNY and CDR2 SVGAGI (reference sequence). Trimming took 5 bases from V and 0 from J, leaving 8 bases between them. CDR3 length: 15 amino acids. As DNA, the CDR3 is TGTGCCAGCAGTCGCGGGGTCTCTGGGGCCAACGTCCTGACTTTC. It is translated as CASSRGVSGANVLTF.

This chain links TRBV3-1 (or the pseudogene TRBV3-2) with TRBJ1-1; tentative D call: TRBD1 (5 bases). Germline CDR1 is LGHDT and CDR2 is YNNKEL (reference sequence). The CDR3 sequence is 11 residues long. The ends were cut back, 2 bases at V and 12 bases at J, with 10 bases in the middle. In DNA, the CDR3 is TGTGCCAGCAGCCAAACAGGACGGCCTTTCTTT. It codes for CASSQTGRPFF.

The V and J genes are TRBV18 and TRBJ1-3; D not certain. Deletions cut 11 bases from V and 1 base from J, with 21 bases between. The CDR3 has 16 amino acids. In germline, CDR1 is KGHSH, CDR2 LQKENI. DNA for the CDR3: TGTGCCGCCTCCACGGAGGGTATTTGGTCTGGAAACACCATATATTTT. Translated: CAASTEGIWSGNTIYF.

CDR3 in amino acids: CSTQGNYGYTF. In DNA, the CDR3 is TGCAGCACACAGGGAAACTATGGCTACACCTTC. V and J are TRBV29-1 and TRBJ1-2; D may be TRBD1 (6 bases). Germline V gives CDR1 SQVTM, CDR2 ANQGSEA. The germline V and J ends were trimmed by 8 bases and 2 bases, with 9 bases remaining between them. The CDR3 consists of 11 residues.

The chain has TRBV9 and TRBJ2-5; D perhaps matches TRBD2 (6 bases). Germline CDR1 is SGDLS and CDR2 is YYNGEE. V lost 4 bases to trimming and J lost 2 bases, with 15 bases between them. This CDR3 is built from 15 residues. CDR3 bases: TGTGCCAGCAGCTCCCGAATGGGGGGACAAGAGACCCAGTACTTC. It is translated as CASSSRMGGQETQYF.

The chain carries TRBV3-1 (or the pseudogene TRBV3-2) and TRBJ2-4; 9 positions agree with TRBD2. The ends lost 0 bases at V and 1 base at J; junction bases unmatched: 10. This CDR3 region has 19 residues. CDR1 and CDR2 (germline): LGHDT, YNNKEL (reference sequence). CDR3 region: CASSQDLGGGATAKNIQYF. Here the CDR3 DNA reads TGTGCCAGCAGCCAAGATCTAGGCGGGGGGGCCACGGCCAAAAACATTCAGTACTTC.

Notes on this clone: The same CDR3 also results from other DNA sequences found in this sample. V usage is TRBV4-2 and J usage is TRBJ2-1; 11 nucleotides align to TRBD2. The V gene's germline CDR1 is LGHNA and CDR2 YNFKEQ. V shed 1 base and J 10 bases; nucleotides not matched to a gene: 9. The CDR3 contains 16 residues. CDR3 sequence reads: CASSQVLAGGSGEQFF. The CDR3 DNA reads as TGTGCCAGCAGCCAAGTTTTAGCGGGAGGGAGTGGCGAGCAGTTCTTC.

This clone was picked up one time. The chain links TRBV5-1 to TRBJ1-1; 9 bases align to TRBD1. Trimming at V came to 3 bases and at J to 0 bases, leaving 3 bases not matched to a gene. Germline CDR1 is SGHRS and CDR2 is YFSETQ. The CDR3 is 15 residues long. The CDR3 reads CASSWGQGMNTEAFF. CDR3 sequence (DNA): TGCGCCAGCAGCTGGGGACAGGGAATGAACACTGAAGCTTTCTTT.

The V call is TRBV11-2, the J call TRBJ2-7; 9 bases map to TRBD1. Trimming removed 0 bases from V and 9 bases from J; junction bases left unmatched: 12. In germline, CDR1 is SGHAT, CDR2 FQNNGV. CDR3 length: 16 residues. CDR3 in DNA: TGTGCCAGCAGCTTAGATCGGTTAACAGGGGGCTTCGGGCAGTACTTC. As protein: CASSLDRLTGGFGQYF.

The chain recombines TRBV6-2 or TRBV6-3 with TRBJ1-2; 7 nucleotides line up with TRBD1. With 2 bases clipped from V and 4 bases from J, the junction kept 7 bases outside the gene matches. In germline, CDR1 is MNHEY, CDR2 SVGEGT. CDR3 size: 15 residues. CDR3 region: CASSYEDRTFYGYTF. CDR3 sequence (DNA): TGTGCCAGCAGTTACGAGGACAGGACTTTCTATGGCTACACCTTC.

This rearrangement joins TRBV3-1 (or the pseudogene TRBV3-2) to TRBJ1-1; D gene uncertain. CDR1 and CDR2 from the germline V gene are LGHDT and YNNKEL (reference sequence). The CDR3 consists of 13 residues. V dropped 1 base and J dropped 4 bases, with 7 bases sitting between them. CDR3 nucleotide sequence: TGTGCCAGCAGCCAAGCGGCGGTCACTGAAGCTTTCTTT. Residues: CASSQAAVTEAFF.

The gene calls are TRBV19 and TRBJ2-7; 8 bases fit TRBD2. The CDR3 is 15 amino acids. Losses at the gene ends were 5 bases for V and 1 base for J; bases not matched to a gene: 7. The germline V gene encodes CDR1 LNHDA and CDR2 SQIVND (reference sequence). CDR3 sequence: CASSPRAGASYEQYF. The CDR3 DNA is TGTGCCAGTAGTCCGAGAGCGGGAGCTTCCTACGAGCAGTACTTC.

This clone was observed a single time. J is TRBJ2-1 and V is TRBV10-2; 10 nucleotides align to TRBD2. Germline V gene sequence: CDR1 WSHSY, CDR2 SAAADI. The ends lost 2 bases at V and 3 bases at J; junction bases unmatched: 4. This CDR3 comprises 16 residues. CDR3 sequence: CASSEEAGGGYNEQFF. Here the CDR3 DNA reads TGCGCCAGCAGTGAGGAAGCGGGGGGGGGCTACAATGAGCAGTTCTTC.

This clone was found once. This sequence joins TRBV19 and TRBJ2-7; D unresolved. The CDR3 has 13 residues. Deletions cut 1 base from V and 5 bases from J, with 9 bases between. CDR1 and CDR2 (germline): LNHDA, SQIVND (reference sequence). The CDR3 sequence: CASSIGGGDEQYF. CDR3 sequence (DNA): TGTGCCAGTAGTATAGGTGGCGGAGACGAGCAGTACTTC. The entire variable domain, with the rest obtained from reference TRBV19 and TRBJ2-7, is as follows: DGGITQSPKYLFRKEGQNVTLSCEQNLNHDAMYWYRQDPGQGLRLIYYSQIVNDFQKGDIAEGYSVSREKKESFPLTVTSAQKNPTAFYLCASSIGGGDEQYFGPGTRLTVT.

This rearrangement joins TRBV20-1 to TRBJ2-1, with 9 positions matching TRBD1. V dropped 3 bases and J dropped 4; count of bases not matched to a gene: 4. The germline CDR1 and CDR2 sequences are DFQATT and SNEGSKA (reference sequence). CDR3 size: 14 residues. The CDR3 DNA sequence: TGCAGTGCTAGTCGGGGACAGGGTTACAATGAGCAGTTCTTC. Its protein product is CSASRGQGYNEQFF.

The CDR3: CASSERQAGYGYTF. Written as DNA, the CDR3 is TGTGCCAGCAGTGAAAGGCAGGCCGGTTATGGCTACACCTTC. The V call is TRBV6-1, the J call TRBJ1-2, with unresolved D. This CDR3 comprises 14 residues. Trimming stripped 2 bases from V and 5 bases from J, with 12 bases between. Germline CDR1 MNHNS, CDR2 SASEGT.

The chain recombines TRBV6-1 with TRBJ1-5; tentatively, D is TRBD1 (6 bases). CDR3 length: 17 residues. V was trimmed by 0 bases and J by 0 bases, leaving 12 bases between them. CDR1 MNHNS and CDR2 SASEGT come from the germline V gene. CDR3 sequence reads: CASSEAPTGVSNQPQHF. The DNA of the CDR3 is TGTGCCAGCAGTGAAGCGCCGACAGGAGTTAGCAATCAGCCCCAGCATTTT.

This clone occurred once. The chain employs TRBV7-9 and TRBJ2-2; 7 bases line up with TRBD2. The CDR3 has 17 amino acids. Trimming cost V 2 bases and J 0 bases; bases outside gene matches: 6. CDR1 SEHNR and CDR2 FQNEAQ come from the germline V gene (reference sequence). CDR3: CASSLPTGRANTGELFF. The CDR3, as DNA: TGTGCCAGCAGCTTACCTACGGGGAGGGCGAACACCGGGGAGCTGTTTTTT.

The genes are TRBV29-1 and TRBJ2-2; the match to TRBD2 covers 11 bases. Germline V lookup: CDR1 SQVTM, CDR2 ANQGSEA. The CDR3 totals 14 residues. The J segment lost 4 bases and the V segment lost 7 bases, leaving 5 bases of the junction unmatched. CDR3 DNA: TGCAGCGCGGGGACTAGCGGTTTCACCGGGGAGCTGTTTTTT. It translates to CSAGTSGFTGELFF.

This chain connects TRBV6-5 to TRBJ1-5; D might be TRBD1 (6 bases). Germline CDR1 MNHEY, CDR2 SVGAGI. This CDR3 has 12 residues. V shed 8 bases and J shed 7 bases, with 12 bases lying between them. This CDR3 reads CASWGRGQPQHF. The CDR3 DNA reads TGTGCCAGCTGGGGGCGAGGGCAGCCCCAGCATTTT.

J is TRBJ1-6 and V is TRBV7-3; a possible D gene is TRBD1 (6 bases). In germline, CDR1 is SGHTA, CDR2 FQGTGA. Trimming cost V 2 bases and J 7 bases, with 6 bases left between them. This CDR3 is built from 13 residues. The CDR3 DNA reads TGTGCCAGCAGCTTAGGACAGAATTCACCCCTCCACTTT. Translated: CASSLGQNSPLHF. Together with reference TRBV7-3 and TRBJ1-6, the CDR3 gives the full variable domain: GAGVSQTPSNKVTEKGKYVELRCDPISGHTALYWYRQSLGQGPEFLIYFQGTGAADDSGLPNDRFFAVRPEGSVSTLKIQRTERGDSAVYLCASSLGQNSPLHFGNGTRLTVT.

The CDR3 sequence: CATSPHGLRVGTNEKLFF. The CDR3 nucleotides are TGTGCCACCAGCCCCCATGGCCTTCGGGTTGGGACTAATGAAAAACTGTTTTTT. The genes are TRBV15 and TRBJ1-4; D ambiguous. This CDR3 region has 18 residues. Trimming left V 5 bases short and J 2 bases short, with 21 bases between. The germline gives CDR1 LNHNV, CDR2 YYDKDF (reference sequence).

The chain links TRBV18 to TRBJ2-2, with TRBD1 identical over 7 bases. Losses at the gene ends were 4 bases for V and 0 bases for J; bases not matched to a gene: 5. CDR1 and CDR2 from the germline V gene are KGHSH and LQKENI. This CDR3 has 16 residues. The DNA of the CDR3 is TGTGCCAGCTCACAAAGGACAGGACCGAACACCGGGGAGCTGTTTTTT. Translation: CASSQRTGPNTGELFF.

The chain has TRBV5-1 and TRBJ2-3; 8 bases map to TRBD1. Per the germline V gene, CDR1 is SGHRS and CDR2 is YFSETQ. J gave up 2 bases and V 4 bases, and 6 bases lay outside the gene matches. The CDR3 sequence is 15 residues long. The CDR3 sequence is CASSGQTGVTDTQYF. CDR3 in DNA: TGCGCCAGCAGCGGACAGACAGGGGTCACAGATACGCAGTATTTT.

CDR3 nucleotides: TGTGCCATCAGTGAACAGGGAAGGGGGGGTTCCTACAATGAGCAGTTCTTC. This codes for CAISEQGRGGSYNEQFF. The chain links TRBV10-3 to TRBJ2-1; D perhaps matches TRBD2 (7 bases). CDR1 and CDR2 (germline): ENHRY, SYGVKD. Trimming cost V 3 bases and J 1 base, with 16 bases left between them. The length of the CDR3 is 17 residues.

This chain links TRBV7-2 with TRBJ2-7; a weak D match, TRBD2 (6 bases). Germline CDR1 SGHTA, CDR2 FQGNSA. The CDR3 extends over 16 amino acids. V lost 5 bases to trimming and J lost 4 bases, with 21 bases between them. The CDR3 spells CASSPMGRRGTYEQYF. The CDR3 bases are TGTGCCAGCAGCCCGATGGGTCGTCGGGGGACGTACGAGCAGTACTTC.

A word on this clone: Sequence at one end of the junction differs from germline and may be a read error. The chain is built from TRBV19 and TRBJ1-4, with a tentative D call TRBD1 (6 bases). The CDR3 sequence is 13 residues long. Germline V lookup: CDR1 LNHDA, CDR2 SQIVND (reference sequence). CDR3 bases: TGTGCCAGTTCAGGGGTCTCTAAGGAAAAACTGTTTTTT. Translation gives CASSGVSKEKLFF.

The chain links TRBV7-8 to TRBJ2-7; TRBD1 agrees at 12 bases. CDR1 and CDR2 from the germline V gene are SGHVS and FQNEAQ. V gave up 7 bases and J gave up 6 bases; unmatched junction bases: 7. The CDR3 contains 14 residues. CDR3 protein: CASTSGTGGAEQYF. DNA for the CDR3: TGTGCCAGCACCTCCGGGACAGGGGGCGCCGAGCAGTACTTC.

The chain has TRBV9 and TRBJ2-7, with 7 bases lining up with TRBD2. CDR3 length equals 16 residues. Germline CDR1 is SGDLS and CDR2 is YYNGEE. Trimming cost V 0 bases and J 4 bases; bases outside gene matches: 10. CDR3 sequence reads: CASSVGGHTSEYEQYF. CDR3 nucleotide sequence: TGTGCCAGCAGCGTAGGCGGCCACACTAGCGAGTACGAGCAGTACTTC.

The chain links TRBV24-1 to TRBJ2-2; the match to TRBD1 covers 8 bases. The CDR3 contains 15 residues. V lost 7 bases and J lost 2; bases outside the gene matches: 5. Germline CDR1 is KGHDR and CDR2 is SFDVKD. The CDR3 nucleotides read TGTGCCACCAGCCAGGGGGCGACTAACACCGGGGAGCTGTTTTTT. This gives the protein CATSQGATNTGELFF.